This TCR beta chain came from a study of beta chain features in type 1 diabetes. Turning to the study itself: The patients were much like the healthy donors in age, gender and cell yields. Overall study findings and caveats: PCR might favor shorter templates, equally in patients and controls. Insertions at VDJ junctions were less frequent in type 1 diabetes patients. These patients also deleted more nucleotides at the same junctions. Shorter TCRB CDR3s, moderately but significantly so, marked every one of the four CD4+ subsets in Type 1 diabetes patients.

The whole isolated RNA underwent reverse transcription, so sequencing captured expressed TCRB transcripts. Generated by immunoSEQ multiplex PCR, the TCRdb table keeps only in-frame clones and is missing some. The table includes fewer than 65,000 clones, about three fifths detected once. Details on this clone: Its antigen is unknown.

This clonotype originated in a woman younger than 30 in good health. Source material: Tregs from blood.

This CDR3 reads CASSVAGGQSTDTQYF. In DNA, the CDR3 is TGTGCCAGCAGCGTCGCGGGGGGGCAGAGCACAGATACGCAGTATTTT. The chain combines TRBV9 with TRBJ2-3; 9 bases agree with TRBD2. This CDR3 has 16 amino acids. Trimming at V came to 2 bases and at J to 0 bases, leaving 4 bases not matched to a gene. Germline assignment: CDR1 SGDLS and CDR2 YYNGEE.